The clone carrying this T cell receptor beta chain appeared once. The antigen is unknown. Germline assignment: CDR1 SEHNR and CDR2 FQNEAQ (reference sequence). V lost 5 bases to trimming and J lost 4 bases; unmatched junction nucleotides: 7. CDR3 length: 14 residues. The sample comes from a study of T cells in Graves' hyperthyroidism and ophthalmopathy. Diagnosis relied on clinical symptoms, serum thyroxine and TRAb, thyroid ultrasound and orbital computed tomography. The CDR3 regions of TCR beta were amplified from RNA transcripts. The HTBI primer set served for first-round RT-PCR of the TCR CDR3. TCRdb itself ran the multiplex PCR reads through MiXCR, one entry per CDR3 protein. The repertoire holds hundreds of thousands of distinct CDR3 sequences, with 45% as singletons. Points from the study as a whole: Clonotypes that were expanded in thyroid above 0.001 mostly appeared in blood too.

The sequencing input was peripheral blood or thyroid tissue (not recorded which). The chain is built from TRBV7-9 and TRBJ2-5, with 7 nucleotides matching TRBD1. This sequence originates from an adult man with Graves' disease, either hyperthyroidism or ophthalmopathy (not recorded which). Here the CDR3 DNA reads TGTGCCAGCAGCACAGCCAGACAGGGAGAGACCCAGTACTTC. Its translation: CASSTARQGETQYF.